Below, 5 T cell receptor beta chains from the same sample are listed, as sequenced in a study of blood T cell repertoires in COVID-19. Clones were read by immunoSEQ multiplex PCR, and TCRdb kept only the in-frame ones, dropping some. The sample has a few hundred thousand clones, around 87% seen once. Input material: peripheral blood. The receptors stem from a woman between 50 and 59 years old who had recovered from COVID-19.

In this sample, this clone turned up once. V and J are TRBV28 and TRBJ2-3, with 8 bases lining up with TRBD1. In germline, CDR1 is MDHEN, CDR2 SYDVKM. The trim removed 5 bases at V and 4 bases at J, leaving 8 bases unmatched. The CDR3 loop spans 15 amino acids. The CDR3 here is CASSRPGQVADTQYF. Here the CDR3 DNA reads TGTGCCAGCAGTCGCCCGGGACAGGTGGCAGATACGCAGTATTTT.

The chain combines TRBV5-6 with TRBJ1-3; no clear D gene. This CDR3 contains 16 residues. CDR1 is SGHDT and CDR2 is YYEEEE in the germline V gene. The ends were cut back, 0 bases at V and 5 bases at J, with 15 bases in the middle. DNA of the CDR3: TGTGCCAGCAGCTTGGCCGCATTACGGGGTCGAAACACCATATATTTT. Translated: CASSLAALRGRNTIYF.

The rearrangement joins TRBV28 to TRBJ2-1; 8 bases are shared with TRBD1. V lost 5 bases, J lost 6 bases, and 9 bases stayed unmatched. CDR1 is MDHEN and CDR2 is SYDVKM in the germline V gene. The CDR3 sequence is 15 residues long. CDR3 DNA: TGTGCCAGCAGTCGACCCTCAGGGGGCCTCAATGAGCAGTTCTTC. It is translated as CASSRPSGGLNEQFF.

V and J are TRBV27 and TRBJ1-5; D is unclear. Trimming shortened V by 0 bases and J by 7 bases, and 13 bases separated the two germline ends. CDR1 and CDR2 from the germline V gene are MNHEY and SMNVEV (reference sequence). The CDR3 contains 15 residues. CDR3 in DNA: TGTGCCAGCAGTTTATCGGCTGAGGTCCGGCAGCCCCAGCATTTT. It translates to CASSLSAEVRQPQHF.

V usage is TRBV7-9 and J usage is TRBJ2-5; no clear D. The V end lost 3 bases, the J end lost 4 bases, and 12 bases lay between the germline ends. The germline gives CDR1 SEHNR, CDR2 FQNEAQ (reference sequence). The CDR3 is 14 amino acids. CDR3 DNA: TGTGCCAGCAGCTTTAGTACTACCCCAGAGACCCAGTACTTC. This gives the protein CASSFSTTPETQYF.